This TCR beta chain was captured by sequencing in a study of type 1 regulatory T cells. Across the whole study: T-allo10 is a Tr1-enriched, alloantigen-specific CD4 T cell product made in vitro.

Study results and limitations: Tr1 cells had a more restricted TCR repertoire than non-Tr1 cells.

TCRdb reprocessed the reads with MiXCR, giving one entry per CDR3 protein. The sample comprises tens of thousands of distinct CDR3 sequences, 62% of which are singletons, and about 2% rests with the top ten. The CDR3 is 16 amino acids. Germline V gives CDR1 MGHRA, CDR2 YSYEKL. The J segment lost 6 bases and the V segment lost 0 bases, leaving 9 bases of the junction unmatched. On this clonotype itself: Its antigen is not identified.

The V gene is TRBV4-1, the J gene TRBJ2-3; 7 bases match TRBD2. The clonotype originates from a human donor in good health. The sequencing input was cultured non-Tr1 T cells, either the whole culture or a sorted T cell fraction (not recorded which). The CDR3 DNA follows: TGCGCCAGCAGCCAAGATTGGGGGACTAACCTCGATACGCAGTATTTT. This sequence encodes CASSQDWGTNLDTQYF.